The 10 T cell receptor beta chains below were found in one sample sequenced in a study of control samples from healthy donors and cancer patients. Only in-frame clones appear in the TCRdb table, and some are missing; sequencing was by immunoSEQ multiplex PCR. The sample lists approximately 230,000 clones; roughly 82% were seen once. The sequencing sample was made of PBMCs. The receptors derive from a woman aged 55-75 years with lung cancer.

The chain has TRBV3-1 (or the pseudogene TRBV3-2) and TRBJ1-1; D may be TRBD1 (6 bases). V was cut by 8 bases and J by 5 bases, with 21 bases left in between. Germline loops: CDR1 LGHDT, CDR2 YNNKEL (reference sequence). The CDR3 covers 15 residues. The CDR3 loop is CASGKQGGRATEAFF. The CDR3 DNA reads TGTGCCAGCGGGAAACAGGGAGGTAGGGCAACTGAAGCTTTCTTT.

This rearrangement joins TRBV20-1 to TRBJ1-5; TRBD1 might be the D (5 bases). Germline CDR1 reads DFQATT; CDR2 reads SNEGSKA (reference sequence). The V end was cut by 3 bases, the J end by 1 base, with 10 bases between. The CDR3 extends over 14 amino acids. The CDR3 nucleotides are TGCAGTGCTAGTAAGGGACCAAGCAATCAGCCCCAGCATTTT. This translates into CSASKGPSNQPQHF.

Points on this clone: This sample includes further DNA sequences coding for the same CDR3. The chain carries TRBV9 and TRBJ2-5; D is unclear. The CDR3 extends over 12 amino acids. Germline lookup yields CDR1 SGDLS and CDR2 YYNGEE. V lost 0 bases, J lost 5 bases, and 5 bases lay in between. The CDR3 reads CASSVGGETQYF. CDR3 bases: TGTGCCAGCAGCGTAGGCGGCGAGACCCAGTACTTC.

This clone showed up just once. The chain joins TRBV30 to TRBJ1-4, with D unresolved. The length of the CDR3 is 13 residues. Trimming took off 2 bases at V and 4 bases at J, with 8 bases between the two ends. Per germline, CDR1 GTSNPN and CDR2 SVGIG (reference sequence). The CDR3 sequence: CAWSISNNEKLFF. The CDR3 bases are TGTGCCTGGAGTATAAGTAATAATGAAAAACTGTTTTTT. Full variable domain (outside the CDR3, taken from reference TRBV30 and TRBJ1-4): SQTIHQWPATLVQPVGSPLSLECTVEGTSNPNLYWYRQAAGRGLQLLFYSVGIGQISSEVPQNLSASRPQDRQFILSSKKLLLSDSGFYLCAWSISNNEKLFFGSGTQLSVL.

This chain connects TRBV11-3 to TRBJ2-7; 13 bases fit TRBD2. Trimming took 2 bases from V and 9 from J; bases not matched to a gene: 4. The CDR3 loop spans 14 amino acids. Germline values: CDR1 SGHNT, CDR2 YENEEA. This CDR3 reads CASSLTSGGAVQYF. DNA of the CDR3: TGTGCCAGCAGCTTAACTAGCGGGGGGGCCGTGCAGTACTTC.

The gene calls are TRBV2 and TRBJ1-1; 9 bases are a match to TRBD1. Germline-derived CDR1 and CDR2 are SNHLY and FYNNEI. The ends lost 2 bases at V and 7 bases at J; junction bases unmatched: 14. The CDR3 extends over 17 amino acids. This CDR3 reads CASSEFQLWGQGNEAFF. CDR3 sequence (DNA): TGTGCCAGCAGTGAATTCCAGTTATGGGGACAGGGCAATGAAGCTTTCTTT.

Worth noting for this clone: Mismatch with germline at one junction end may stem from a read error. The V gene is TRBV7-7, the J gene TRBJ1-2; D is undetermined. The CDR3 runs 15 residues. Germline lookup yields CDR1 SSHAT and CDR2 FNYEAQ (reference sequence). The CDR3 here is CASSPAGPPNYGYTF. The CDR3 nucleotides are TGTGCTAGCAGCCCTGCGGGCCCTCCTAACTATGGCTACACCTTC. The full variable domain, in which reference TRBV7-7 and TRBJ1-2 provide the parts outside the CDR3, is GAGVSQSPRYKVTKRGQDVTLRCDPISSHATLYWYQQALGQGPEFLTYFNYEAQPDKSGLPSDRFSAERPEGSISTLTIQRTEQRDSAMYRCASSPAGPPNYGYTFGSGTRLTVV.

V usage is TRBV9 and J usage is TRBJ2-3; unclear D gene. The V and J ends lost 4 bases and 4 bases respectively, with 16 bases between them. The CDR3 extends over 15 amino acids. Germline CDR1 SGDLS, CDR2 YYNGEE. The CDR3 is CASSPRADWADTQYF. The CDR3 bases are TGTGCCAGCAGCCCTAGAGCCGACTGGGCAGATACGCAGTATTTT.

The chain joins TRBV5-1 to TRBJ2-7, with D unresolved. CDR3 length: 13 amino acids. Trimming cost V 0 bases and J 12 bases, with 16 bases left between them. Germline V gene data show CDR1 as SGHRS and CDR2 as YFSETQ. The DNA for the CDR3 is TGCGCCAGCAGCTTGGCCGACCGGTTAAGTGGGTACTTC. This codes for CASSLADRLSGYF.

This sequence joins TRBV7-2 and TRBJ1-2; 8 nucleotides align to TRBD1. The germline V gene has CDR1 SGHTA and CDR2 FQGNSA. The CDR3 extends over 14 amino acids. J lost 5 bases, V lost 3 bases, and 5 bases had no gene match. As DNA, the CDR3 is TGTGCCAGCAGCTTCGGACAGGGCCCTTATGGCTACACCTTC. This translates into CASSFGQGPYGYTF.